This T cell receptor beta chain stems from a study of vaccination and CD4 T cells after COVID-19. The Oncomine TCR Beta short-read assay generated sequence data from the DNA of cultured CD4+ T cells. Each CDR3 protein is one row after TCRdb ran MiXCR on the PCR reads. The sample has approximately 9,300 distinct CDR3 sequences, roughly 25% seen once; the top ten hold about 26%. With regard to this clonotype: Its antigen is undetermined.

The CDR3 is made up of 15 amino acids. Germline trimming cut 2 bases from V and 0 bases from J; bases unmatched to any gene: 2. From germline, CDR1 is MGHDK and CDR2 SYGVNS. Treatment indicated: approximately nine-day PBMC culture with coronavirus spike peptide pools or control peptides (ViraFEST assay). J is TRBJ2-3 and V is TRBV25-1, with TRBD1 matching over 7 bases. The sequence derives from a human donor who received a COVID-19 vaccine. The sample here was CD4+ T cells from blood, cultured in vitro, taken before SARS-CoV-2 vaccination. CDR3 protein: CASSETGVSTDTQYF. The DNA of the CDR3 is TGTGCCAGCAGTGAAACAGGGGTCAGCACAGATACGCAGTATTTT. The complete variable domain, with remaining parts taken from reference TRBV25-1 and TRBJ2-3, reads EADIYQTPRYLVIGTGKKITLECSQTMGHDKMYWYQQDPGMELHLIHYSYGVNSTEKGDLSSESTVSRIRTEHFPLTLESARPSHTSQYLCASSETGVSTDTQYFGPGTRLTVL.